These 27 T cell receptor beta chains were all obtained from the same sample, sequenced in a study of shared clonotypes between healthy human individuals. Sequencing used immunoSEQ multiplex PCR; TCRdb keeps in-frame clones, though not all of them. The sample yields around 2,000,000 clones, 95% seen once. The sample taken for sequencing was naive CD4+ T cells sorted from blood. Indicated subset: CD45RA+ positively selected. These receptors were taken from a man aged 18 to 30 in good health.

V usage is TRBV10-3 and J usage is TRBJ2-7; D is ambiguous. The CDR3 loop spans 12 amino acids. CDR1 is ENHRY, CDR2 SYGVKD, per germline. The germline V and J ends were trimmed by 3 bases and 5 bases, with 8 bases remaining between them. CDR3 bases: TGTGCCATCAGTGAAGCCAGCGACGAGCAGTACTTC. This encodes CAISEASDEQYF.

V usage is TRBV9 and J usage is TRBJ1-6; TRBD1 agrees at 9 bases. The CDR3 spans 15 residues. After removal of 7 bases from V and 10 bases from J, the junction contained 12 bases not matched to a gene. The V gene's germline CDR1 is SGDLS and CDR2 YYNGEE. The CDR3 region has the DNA TGTGCCAGCGACCGGGACAGGGATCAGAACTCACCCCTCCACTTT. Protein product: CASDRDRDQNSPLHF.

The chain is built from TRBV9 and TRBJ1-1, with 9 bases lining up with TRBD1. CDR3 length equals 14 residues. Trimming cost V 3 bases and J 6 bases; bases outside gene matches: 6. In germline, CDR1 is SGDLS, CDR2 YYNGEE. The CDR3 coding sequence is TGTGCCAGCAGCGCCGGACAGGGGAGAGCTGAAGCTTTCTTT. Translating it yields CASSAGQGRAEAFF.

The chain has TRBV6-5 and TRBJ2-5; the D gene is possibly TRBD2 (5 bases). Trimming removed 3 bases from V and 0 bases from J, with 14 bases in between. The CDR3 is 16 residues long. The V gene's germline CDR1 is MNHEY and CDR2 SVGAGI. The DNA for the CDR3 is TGTGCCAGCAGTTATCACGGGCGGGCAAACCAAGAGACCCAGTACTTC. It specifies CASSYHGRANQETQYF.

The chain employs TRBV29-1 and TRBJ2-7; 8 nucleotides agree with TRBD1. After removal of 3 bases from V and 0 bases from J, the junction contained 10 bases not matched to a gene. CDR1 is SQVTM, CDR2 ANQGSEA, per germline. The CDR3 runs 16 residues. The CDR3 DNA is TGCAGCGTTGATGGACAGGGAAAATCCTCCTCCTACGAGCAGTACTTC. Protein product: CSVDGQGKSSSYEQYF.

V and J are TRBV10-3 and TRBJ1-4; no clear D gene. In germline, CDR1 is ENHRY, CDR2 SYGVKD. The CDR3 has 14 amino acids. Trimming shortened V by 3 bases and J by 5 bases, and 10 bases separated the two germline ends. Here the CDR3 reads CAISDSTGNEKLFF. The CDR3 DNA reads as TGTGCCATCAGTGACTCGACGGGAAATGAAAAACTGTTTTTT.

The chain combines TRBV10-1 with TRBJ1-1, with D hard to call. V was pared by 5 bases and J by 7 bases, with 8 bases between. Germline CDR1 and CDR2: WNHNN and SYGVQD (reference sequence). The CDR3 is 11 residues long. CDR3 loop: CASSRRDEAFF. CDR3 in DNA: TGCGCCAGCAGTCGGAGAGATGAAGCTTTCTTT.

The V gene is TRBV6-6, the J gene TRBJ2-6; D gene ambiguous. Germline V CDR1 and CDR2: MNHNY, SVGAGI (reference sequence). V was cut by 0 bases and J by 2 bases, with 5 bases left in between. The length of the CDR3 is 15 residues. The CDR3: CASSYSTAGANVLTF. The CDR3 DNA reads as TGTGCCAGCAGTTACTCGACTGCTGGGGCCAACGTCCTGACTTTC.

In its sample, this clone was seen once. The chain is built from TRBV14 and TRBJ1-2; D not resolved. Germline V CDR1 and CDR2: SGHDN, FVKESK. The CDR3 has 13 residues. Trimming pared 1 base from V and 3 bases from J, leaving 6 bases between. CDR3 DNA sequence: TGTGCCAGCAGCCAAGCCCCCCACTATGGCTACACCTTC. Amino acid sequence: CASSQAPHYGYTF. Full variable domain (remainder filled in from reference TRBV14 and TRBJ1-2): EAGVTQFPSHSVIEKGQTVTLRCDPISGHDNLYWYRRVMGKEIKFLLHFVKESKQDESGMPNNRFLAERTGGTYSTLKVQPAELEDSGVYFCASSQAPHYGYTFGSGTRLTVV.

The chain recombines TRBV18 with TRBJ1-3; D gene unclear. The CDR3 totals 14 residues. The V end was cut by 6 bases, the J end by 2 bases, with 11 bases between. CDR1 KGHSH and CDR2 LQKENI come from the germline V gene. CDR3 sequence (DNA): TGTGCCAGCTCCCTTACCTCCACTGGAAACACCATATATTTT. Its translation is CASSLTSTGNTIYF.

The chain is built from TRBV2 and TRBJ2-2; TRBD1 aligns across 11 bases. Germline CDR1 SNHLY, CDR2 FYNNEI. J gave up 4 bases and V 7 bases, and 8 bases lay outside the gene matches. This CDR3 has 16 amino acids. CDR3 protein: CASTSTGTGGTGELFF. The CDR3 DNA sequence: TGTGCCAGCACATCTACCGGGACAGGGGGCACCGGGGAGCTGTTTTTT.

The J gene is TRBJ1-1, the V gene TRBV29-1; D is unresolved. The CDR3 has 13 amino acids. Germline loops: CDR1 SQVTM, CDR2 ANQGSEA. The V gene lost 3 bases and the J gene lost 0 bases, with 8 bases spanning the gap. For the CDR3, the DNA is TGCAGCGTTGATTCCGTCTTGAACACTGAAGCTTTCTTT. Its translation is CSVDSVLNTEAFF.

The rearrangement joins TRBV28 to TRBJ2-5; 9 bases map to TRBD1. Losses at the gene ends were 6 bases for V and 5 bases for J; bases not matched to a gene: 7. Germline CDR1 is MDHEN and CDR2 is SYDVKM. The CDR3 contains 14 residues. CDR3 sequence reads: CASRTGGTEETQYF. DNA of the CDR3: TGTGCCAGCAGGACAGGGGGGACGGAGGAGACCCAGTACTTC.

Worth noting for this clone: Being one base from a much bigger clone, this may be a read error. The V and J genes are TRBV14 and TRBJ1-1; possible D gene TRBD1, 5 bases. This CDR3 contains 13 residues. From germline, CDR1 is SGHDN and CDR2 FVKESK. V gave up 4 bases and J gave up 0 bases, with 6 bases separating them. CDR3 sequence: CASSRQMNTEAFF. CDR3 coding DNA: TGTGCCAGCAGCCGACAGATGAACACTGAAGCTTTCTTT.

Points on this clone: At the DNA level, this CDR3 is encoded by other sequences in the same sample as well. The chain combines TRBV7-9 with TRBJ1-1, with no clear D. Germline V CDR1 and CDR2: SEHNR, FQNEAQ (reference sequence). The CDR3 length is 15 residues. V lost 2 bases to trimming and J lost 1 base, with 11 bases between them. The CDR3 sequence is CASSLTGPSNTEAFF. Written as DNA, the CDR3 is TGTGCCAGCAGCTTAACTGGACCGTCGAACACTGAAGCTTTCTTT.

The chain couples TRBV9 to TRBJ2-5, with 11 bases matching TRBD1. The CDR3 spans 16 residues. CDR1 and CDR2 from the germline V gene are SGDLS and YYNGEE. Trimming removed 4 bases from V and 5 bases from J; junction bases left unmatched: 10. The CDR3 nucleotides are TGTGCCAGCAGCCCGCCGGACAGGGGGCCTAGGGAGACCCAGTACTTC. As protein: CASSPPDRGPRETQYF.

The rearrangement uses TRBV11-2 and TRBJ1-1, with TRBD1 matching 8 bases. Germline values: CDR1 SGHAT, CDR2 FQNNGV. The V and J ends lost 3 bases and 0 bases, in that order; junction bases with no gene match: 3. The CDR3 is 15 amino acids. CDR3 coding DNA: TGTGCCAGCAGCTTGGGGACAGGCTTGAACACTGAAGCTTTCTTT. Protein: CASSLGTGLNTEAFF.

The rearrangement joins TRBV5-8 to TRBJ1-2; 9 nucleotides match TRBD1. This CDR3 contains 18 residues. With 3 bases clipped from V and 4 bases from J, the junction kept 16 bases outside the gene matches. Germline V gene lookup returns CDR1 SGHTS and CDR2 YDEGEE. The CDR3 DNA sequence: TGTGCCAGCAGCTGGATGGGGGACAGGGAGAGGGGCGTCTATGGCTACACCTTC. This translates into CASSWMGDRERGVYGYTF.

Here the CDR3 DNA reads TGTGCCAGCAGTGACAGGGACAGGACTTTCTCCTACGAGCAGTACTTC. This gives the protein CASSDRDRTFSYEQYF. The chain is built from TRBV6-4 and TRBJ2-7; 8 nucleotides line up with TRBD1. Germline V gene sequence: CDR1 MRHNA, CDR2 SNTAGT. The CDR3 totals 16 residues. The V gene end was trimmed by 2 bases and the J gene end by 0 bases; junction bases not matched to a gene: 6.

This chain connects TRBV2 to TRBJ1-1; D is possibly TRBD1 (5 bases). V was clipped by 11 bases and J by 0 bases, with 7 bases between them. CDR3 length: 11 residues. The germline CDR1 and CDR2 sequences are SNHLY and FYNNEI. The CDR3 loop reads CAGGMNTEAFF. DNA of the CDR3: TGTGCCGGGGGGATGAACACTGAAGCTTTCTTT.

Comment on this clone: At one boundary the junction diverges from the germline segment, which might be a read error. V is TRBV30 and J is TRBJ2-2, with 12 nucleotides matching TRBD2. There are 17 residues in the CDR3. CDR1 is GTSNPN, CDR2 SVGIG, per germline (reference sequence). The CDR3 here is CAWSLARTSGNSGELFF. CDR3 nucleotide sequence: TGTGCCTGGAGTCTGGCCCGGACTAGCGGGAACAGCGGGGAGCTGTTTTTT.

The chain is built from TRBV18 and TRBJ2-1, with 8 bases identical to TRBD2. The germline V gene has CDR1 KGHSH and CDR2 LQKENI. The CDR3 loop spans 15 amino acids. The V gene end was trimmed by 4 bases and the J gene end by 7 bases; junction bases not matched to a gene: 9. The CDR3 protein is CASSQIAGLGNEQFF. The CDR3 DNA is TGTGCCAGCTCACAGATAGCGGGGCTGGGGAATGAGCAGTTCTTC.

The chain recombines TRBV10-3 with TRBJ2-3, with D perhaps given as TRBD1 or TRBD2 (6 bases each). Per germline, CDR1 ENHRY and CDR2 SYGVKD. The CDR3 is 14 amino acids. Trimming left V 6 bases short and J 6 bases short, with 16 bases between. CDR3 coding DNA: TGTGCCATCAGCGACGAGGGGGGAAAGGATACGCAGTATTTT. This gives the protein CAISDEGGKDTQYF.

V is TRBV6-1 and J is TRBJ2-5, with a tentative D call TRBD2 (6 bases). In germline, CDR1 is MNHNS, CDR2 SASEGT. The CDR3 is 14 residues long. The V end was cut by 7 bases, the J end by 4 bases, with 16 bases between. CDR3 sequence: CASMLARPPETQYF. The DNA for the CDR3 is TGTGCCAGCATGCTAGCGAGGCCCCCAGAGACCCAGTACTTC.

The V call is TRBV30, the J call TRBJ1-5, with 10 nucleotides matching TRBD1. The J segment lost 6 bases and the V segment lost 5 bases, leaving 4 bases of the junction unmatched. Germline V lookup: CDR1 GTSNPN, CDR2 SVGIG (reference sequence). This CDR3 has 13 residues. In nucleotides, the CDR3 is TGTGCCTGGGGGACAGGGGACGGTCAGCCCCAGCATTTT. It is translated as CAWGTGDGQPQHF. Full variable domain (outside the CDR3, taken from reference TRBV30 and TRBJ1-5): SQTIHQWPATLVQPVGSPLSLECTVEGTSNPNLYWYRQAAGRGLQLLFYSVGIGQISSEVPQNLSASRPQDRQFILSSKKLLLSDSGFYLCAWGTGDGQPQHFGDGTRLSIL.

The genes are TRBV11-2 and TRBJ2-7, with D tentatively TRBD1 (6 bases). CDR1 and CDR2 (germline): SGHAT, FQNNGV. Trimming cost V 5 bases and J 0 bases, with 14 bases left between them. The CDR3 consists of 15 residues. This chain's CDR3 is CASSLIRGTSYEQYF. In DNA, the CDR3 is TGTGCCAGCAGCCTTATCAGGGGAACCTCCTACGAGCAGTACTTC.

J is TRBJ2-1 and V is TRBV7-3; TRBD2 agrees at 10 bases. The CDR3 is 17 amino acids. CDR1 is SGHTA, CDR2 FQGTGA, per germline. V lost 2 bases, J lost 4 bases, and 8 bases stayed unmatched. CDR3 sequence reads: CASSLVASGGVYNEQFF. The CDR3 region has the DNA TGTGCCAGCAGCTTAGTCGCTAGCGGGGGAGTGTACAATGAGCAGTTCTTC.